Below, 7 T cell receptor beta chains from the same sample are listed, as sequenced in a study of cytomegalovirus exposure and HLA in healthy donors. PCR primers comprised 60 Vbeta and 13 Jbeta primers. Sequencing used immunoSEQ multiplex PCR; TCRdb keeps in-frame clones, though not all of them. The sample contains about 220,000 clones, approximately 82% of which appear only once. The sample taken for sequencing was PBMCs. The receptors come from a man between 18 and 35 years old in good health and CMV-seronegative.

This chain uses TRBV2 with TRBJ1-1, with 7 positions matching TRBD1. The CDR3 totals 14 residues. Trimming removed 7 bases from V and 0 bases from J; junction bases left unmatched: 5. In germline, CDR1 is SNHLY, CDR2 FYNNEI. The DNA for the CDR3 is TGTGCCAGCAAGACCGGGACAGTGAACACTGAAGCTTTCTTT. This encodes CASKTGTVNTEAFF.

J is TRBJ1-4 and V is TRBV7-9; D is ambiguous. CDR1 SEHNR and CDR2 FQNEAQ come from the germline V gene (reference sequence). This CDR3 spans 12 amino acids. V lost 5 bases, J lost 10 bases, and 11 bases lay in between. The CDR3 loop is CASSVIEGKLFF. The CDR3 nucleotides are TGTGCCAGCAGCGTAATAGAGGGAAAACTGTTTTTT.

This clone was recorded a few times. The chain combines TRBV6-5 with TRBJ2-5; D might be TRBD2 (6 bases). The germline CDR1 and CDR2 sequences are MNHEY and SVGAGI. The length of the CDR3 is 14 residues. V dropped 4 bases and J dropped 3 bases, with 12 bases sitting between them. The CDR3 coding sequence is TGTGCCAGCAGTTCGGCGGGACTGGAAGAGACCCAGTACTTC. It yields the protein CASSSAGLEETQYF.

This clone was observed a handful of times. V gene TRBV30 combines with J gene TRBJ1-3; a possible D gene is TRBD1 (6 bases). The CDR3 runs to 13 residues. Germline V gives CDR1 GTSNPN, CDR2 SVGIG (reference sequence). Trimming removed 8 bases at V and 1 base at J, with 12 bases between. This chain's CDR3 is CAGKQGSGNTIYF. CDR3 coding DNA: TGTGCCGGTAAACAGGGATCTGGAAACACCATATATTTT.

This clone was seen once. V usage is TRBV4-2 and J usage is TRBJ1-1, with 9 bases that match TRBD1. The CDR3 length is 16 residues. The V gene's germline CDR1 is LGHNA and CDR2 YNFKEQ. After removal of 6 bases from V and 4 bases from J, the junction contained 12 bases not matched to a gene. The CDR3 DNA is TGTGCCAGCAGGGCAGGACAGGGGTTTGATCGCACTGAAGCTTTCTTT. Translated: CASRAGQGFDRTEAFF.

This chain joins TRBV5-1 and TRBJ1-2, with TRBD1 matching over 9 bases. The V and J ends lost 4 bases and 5 bases, in that order; junction bases with no gene match: 12. Germline-derived CDR1 and CDR2 are SGHRS and YFSETQ. This CDR3 region has 16 residues. The CDR3 DNA follows: TGCGCCAGCAGCGCGGGACAGGGCACCCTTCTATATGGCTACACCTTC. As protein: CASSAGQGTLLYGYTF. Together with reference TRBV5-1 and TRBJ1-2, the CDR3 gives the full variable domain: KAGVTQTPRYLIKTRGQQVTLSCSPISGHRSVSWYQQTPGQGLQFLFEYFSETQRNKGNFPGRFSGRQFSNSRSEMNVSTLELGDSALYLCASSAGQGTLLYGYTFGSGTRLTVV.

This chain links TRBV9 with TRBJ2-2; a weak D match, TRBD2 (6 bases). Per germline, CDR1 SGDLS and CDR2 YYNGEE. The CDR3 length is 17 residues. The V and J ends lost 4 bases and 0 bases respectively, with 16 bases between them. In DNA form, the CDR3 reads TGTGCCAGCAGCTACTCCCTAGCGCTTCCGAACACCGGGGAGCTGTTTTTT. It encodes CASSYSLALPNTGELFF.